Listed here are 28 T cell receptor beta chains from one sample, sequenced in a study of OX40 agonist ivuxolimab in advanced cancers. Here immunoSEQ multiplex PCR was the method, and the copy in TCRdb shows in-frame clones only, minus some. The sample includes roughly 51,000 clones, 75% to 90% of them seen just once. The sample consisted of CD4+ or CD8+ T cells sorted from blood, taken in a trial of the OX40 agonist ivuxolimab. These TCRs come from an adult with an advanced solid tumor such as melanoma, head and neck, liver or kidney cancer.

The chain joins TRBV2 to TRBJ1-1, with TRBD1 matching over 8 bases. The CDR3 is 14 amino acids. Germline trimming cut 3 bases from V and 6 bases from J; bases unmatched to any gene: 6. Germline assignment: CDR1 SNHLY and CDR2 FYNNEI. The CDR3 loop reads CASSERTGRPEAFF. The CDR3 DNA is TGTGCCAGCAGTGAGAGGACAGGGAGACCTGAAGCTTTCTTT.

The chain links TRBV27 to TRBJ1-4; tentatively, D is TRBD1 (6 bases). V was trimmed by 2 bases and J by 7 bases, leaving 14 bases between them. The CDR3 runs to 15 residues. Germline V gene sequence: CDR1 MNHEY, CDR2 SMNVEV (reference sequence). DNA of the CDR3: TGTGCCAGCAGTTTACGAGCTGGGGGGCCTGAAAAACTGTTTTTT. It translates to CASSLRAGGPEKLFF.

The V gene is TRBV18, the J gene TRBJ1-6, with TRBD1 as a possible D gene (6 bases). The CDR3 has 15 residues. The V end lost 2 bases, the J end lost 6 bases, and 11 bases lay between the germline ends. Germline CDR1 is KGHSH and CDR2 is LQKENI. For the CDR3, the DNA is TGTGCCAGCTCACCAGGTTCAGGGGTTAATTCACCCCTCCACTTT. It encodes CASSPGSGVNSPLHF.

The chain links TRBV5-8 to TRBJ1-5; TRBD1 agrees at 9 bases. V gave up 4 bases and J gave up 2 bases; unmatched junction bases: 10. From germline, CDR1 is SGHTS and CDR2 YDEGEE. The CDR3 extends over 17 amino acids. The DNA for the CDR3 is TGTGCCAGCAGCAGTCTTGGGGACAGGGCGGGCAATCAGCCCCAGCATTTT. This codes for CASSSLGDRAGNQPQHF.

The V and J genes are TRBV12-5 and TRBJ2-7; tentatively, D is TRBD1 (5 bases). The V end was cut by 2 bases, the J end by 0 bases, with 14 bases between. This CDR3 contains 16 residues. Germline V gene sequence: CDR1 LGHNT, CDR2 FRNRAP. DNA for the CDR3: TGTGCTAGTGGTTTGCCCGGACAACCCAACTCCTACGAGCAGTACTTC. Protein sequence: CASGLPGQPNSYEQYF.

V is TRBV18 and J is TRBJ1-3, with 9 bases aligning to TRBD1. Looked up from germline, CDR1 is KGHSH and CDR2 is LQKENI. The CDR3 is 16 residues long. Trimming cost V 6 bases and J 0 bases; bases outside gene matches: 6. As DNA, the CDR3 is TGTGCCAGCTCTGGGACAGGGACTTTCTCTGGAAACACCATATATTTT. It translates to CASSGTGTFSGNTIYF.

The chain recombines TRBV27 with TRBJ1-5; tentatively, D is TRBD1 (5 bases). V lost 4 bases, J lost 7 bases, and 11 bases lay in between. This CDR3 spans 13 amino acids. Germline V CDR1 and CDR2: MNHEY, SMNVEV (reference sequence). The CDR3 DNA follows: TGTGCCAGCAGTTCGACTTGGGGGCAGCCCCAGCATTTT. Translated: CASSSTWGQPQHF.

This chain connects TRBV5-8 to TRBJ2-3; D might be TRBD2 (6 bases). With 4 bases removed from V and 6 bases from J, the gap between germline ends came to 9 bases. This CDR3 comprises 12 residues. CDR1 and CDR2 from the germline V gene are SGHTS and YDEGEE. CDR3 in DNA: TGTGCCAGCAGCGCCCGGGGGGATACGCAGTATTTT. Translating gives CASSARGDTQYF.

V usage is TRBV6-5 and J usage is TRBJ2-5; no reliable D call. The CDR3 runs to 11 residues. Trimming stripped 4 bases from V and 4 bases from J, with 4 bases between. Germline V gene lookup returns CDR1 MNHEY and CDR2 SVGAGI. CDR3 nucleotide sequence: TGTGCCAGCAGTTGGGGAGAGACCCAGTACTTC. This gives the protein CASSWGETQYF.

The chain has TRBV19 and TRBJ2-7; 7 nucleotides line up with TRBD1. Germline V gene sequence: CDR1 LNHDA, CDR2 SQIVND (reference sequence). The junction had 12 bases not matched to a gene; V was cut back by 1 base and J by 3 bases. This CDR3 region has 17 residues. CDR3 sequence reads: CASSIAADRTDLYEQYF. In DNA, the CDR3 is TGTGCCAGTAGTATAGCCGCGGACAGGACTGACCTCTACGAGCAGTACTTC.

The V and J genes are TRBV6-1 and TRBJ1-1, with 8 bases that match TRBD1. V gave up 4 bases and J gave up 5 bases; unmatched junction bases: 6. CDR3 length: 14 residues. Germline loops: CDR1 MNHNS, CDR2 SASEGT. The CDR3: CASSGAGGRTEAFF. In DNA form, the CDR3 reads TGTGCCAGCAGTGGGGCAGGGGGCAGGACTGAAGCTTTCTTT.

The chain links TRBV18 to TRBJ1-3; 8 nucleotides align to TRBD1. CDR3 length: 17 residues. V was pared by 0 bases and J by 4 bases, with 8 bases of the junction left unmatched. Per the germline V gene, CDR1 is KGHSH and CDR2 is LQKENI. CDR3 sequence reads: CASSPPSGRGLGNTIYF. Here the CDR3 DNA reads TGTGCCAGCTCACCACCTTCGGGCAGGGGGCTCGGAAACACCATATATTTT.

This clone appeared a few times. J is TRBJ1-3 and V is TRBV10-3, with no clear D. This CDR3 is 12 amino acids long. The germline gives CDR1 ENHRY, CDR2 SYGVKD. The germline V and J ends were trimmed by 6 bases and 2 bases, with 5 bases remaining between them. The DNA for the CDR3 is TGTGCCATCAGCCTGCCTGGAAACACCATATATTTT. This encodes CAISLPGNTIYF.

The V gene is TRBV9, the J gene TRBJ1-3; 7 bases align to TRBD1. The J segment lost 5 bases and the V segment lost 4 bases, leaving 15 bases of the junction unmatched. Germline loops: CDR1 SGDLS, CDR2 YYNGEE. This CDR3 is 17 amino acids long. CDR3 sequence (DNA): TGTGCCAGCAGCAGAGAGCCCCACAGGGGAATCAGAAACACCATATATTTT. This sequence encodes CASSREPHRGIRNTIYF.

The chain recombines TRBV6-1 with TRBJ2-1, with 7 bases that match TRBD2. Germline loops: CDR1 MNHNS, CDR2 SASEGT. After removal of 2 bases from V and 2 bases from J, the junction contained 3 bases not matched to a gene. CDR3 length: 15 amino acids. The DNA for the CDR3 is TGTGCCAGCAGTGAACTAGCGGACACCTACAATGAGCAGTTCTTC. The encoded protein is CASSELADTYNEQFF.

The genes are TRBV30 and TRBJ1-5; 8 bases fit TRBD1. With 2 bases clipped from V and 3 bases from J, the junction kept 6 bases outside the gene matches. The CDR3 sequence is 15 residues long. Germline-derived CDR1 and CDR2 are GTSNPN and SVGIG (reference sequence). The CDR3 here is CAWSSPGQANQPQHF. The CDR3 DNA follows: TGTGCCTGGAGTTCCCCGGGACAGGCCAATCAGCCCCAGCATTTT.

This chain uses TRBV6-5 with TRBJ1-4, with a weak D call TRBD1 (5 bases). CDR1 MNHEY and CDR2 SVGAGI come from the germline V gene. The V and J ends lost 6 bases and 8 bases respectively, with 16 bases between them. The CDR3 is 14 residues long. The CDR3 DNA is TGTGCCAGCAGCTCTACACCGCGGGGGGAAAAACTGTTTTTT. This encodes CASSSTPRGEKLFF.

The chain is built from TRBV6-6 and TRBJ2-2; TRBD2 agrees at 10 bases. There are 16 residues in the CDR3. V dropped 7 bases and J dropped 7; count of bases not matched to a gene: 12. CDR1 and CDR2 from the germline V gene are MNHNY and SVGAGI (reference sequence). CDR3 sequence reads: CASKKVQREGGGELFF. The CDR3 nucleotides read TGTGCCAGCAAAAAGGTCCAGCGGGAGGGTGGCGGGGAGCTGTTTTTT.

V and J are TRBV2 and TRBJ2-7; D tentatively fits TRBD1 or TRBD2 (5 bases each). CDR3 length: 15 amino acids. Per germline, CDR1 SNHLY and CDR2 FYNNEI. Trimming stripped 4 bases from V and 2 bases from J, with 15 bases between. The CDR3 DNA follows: TGTGCCAGCAGTGCGACAGCACTAGGGGCCTACGAGCAGTACTTC. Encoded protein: CASSATALGAYEQYF.

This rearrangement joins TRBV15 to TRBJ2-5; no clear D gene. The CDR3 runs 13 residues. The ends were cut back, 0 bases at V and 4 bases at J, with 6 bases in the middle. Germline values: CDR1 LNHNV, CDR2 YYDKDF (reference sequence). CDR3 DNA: TGTGCCACCAGCAGAGATTGGCCAGAGACCCAGTACTTC. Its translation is CATSRDWPETQYF.

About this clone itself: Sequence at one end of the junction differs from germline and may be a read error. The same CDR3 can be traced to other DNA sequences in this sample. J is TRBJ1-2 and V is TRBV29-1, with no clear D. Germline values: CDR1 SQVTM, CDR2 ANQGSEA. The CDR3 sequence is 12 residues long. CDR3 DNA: TGCAGTGTTGGGTCGAACAACTATGGCTACACCTTC. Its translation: CSVGSNNYGYTF.

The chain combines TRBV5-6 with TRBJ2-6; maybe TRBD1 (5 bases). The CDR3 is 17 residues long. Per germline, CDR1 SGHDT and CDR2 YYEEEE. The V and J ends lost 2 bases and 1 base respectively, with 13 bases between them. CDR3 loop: CASSFVQGRSGANVLTF. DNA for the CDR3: TGTGCCAGCAGCTTCGTCCAGGGAAGGTCTGGGGCCAACGTCCTGACTTTC.

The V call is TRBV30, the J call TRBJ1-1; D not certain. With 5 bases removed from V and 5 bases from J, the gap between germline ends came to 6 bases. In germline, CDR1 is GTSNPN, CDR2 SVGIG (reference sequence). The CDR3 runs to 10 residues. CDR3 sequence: CAWSETEAFF. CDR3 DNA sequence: TGTGCCTGGTCCGAGACTGAAGCTTTCTTT.

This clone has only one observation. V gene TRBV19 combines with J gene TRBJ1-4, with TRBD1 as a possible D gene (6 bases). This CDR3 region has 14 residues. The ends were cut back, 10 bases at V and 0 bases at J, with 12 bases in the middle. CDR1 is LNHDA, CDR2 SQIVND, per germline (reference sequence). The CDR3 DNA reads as TGTGCCACCGCGGGGGCCGCAACTAATGAAAAACTGTTTTTT. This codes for CATAGAATNEKLFF. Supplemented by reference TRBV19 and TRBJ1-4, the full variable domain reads DGGITQSPKYLFRKEGQNVTLSCEQNLNHDAMYWYRQDPGQGLRLIYYSQIVNDFQKGDIAEGYSVSREKKESFPLTVTSAQKNPTAFYLCATAGAATNEKLFFGSGTQLSVL.

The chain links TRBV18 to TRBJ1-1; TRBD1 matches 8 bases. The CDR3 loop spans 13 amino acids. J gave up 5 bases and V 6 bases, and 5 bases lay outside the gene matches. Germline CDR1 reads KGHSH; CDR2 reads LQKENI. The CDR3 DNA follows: TGTGCCAGCTCTCGGGACAGGAGTACTGAAGCTTTCTTT. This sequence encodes CASSRDRSTEAFF.

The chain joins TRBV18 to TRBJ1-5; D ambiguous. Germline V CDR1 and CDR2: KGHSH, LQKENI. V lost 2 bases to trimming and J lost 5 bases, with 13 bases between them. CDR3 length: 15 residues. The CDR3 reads CASSPGQEVYQPQHF. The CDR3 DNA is TGTGCCAGCTCACCAGGGCAAGAGGTTTATCAGCCCCAGCATTTT.

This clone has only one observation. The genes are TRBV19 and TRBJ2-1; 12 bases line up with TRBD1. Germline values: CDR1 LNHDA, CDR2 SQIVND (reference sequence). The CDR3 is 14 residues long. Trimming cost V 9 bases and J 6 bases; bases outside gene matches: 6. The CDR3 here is CASARDRGPNEQFF. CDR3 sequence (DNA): TGTGCCAGCGCCCGGGACAGGGGGCCCAATGAGCAGTTCTTC.

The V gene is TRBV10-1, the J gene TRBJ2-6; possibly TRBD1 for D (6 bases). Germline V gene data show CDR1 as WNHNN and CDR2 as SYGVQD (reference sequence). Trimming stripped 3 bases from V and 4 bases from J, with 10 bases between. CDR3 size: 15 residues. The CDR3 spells CASSDGGAGANVLTF. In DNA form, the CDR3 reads TGCGCCAGCAGTGATGGGGGCGCCGGGGCCAACGTCCTGACTTTC.